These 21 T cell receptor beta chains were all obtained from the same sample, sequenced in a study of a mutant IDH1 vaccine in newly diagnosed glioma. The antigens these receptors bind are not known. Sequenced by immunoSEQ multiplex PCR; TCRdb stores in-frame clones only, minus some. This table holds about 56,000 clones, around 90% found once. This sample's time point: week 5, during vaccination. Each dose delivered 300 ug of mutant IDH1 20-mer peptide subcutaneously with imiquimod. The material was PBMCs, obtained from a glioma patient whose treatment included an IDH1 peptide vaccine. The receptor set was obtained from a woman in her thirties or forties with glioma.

In DNA form, the CDR3 reads TGCAGCTCGGGACTACAAGAGACCCAGTACTTC. Translation: CSSGLQETQYF. The rearrangement uses TRBV29-1 and TRBJ2-5; 7 nucleotides align to TRBD2. Trimming at V came to 8 bases and at J to 2 bases, leaving 2 bases not matched to a gene. This CDR3 is built from 11 residues. Germline V gene lookup returns CDR1 SQVTM and CDR2 ANQGSEA. Full variable domain (missing parts from reference TRBV29-1 and TRBJ2-5): SAVISQKPSRDICQRGTSLTIQCQVDSQVTMMFWYRQQPGQSLTLIATANQGSEATYESGFVIDKFPISRPNLTFSTLTVSNMSPEDSSIYLCSSGLQETQYFGPGTRLLVL.

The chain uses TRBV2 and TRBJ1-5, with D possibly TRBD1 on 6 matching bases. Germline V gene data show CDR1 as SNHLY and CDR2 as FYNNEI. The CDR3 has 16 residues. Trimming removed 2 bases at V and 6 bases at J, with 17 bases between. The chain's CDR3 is CASSEIEGVGTQPQHF. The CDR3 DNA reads TGTGCCAGCAGTGAAATTGAGGGGGTGGGAACTCAGCCCCAGCATTTT.

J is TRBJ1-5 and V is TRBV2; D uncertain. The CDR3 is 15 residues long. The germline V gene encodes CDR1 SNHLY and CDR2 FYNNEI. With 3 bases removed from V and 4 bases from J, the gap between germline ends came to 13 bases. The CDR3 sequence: CASSERARGNQPQHF. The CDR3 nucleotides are TGTGCCAGCAGTGAGAGGGCCCGCGGGAATCAGCCCCAGCATTTT.

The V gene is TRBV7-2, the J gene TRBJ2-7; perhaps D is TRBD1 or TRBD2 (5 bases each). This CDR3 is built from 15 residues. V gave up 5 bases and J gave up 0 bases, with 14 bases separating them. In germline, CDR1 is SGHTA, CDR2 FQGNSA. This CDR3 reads CASSIQRDASYEQYF. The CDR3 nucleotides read TGTGCCAGCAGCATCCAGAGGGACGCCTCCTACGAGCAGTACTTC.

The CDR3: CASSIGLAGDYNEQFF. CDR3 DNA sequence: TGTGCCAGCAGTATCGGACTAGCGGGGGATTACAATGAGCAGTTCTTC. This chain connects TRBV6-6 to TRBJ2-1, with 13 nucleotides matching TRBD2. The CDR3 covers 16 residues. Germline CDR1 MNHNY, CDR2 SVGAGI (reference sequence). Germline trimming cut 5 bases from V and 4 bases from J; bases unmatched to any gene: 5.

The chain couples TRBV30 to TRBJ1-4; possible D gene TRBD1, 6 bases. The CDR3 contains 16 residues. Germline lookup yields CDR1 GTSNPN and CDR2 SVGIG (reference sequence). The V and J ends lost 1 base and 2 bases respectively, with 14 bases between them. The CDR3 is CAWSDQRGYTNEKLFF. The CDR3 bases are TGTGCCTGGAGTGATCAGAGGGGGTACACTAATGAAAAACTGTTTTTT.

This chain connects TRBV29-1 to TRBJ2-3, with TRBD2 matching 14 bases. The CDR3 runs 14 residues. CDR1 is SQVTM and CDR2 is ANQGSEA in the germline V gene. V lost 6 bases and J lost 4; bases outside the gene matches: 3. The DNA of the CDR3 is TGCAGCGTGGGGACTAGCGGGGGTGCAGATACGCAGTATTTT. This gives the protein CSVGTSGGADTQYF.

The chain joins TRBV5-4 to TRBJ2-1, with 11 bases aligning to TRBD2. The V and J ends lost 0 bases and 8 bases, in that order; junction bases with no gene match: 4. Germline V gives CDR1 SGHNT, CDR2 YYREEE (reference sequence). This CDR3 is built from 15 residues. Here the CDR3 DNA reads TGTGCCAGCAGCTTGGAACTAGCGGGGGTAGATGAGCAGTTCTTC. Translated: CASSLELAGVDEQFF.

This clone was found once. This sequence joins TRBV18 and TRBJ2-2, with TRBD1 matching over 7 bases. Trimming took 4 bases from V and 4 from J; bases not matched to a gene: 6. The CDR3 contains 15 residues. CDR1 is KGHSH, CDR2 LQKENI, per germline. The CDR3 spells CASSLGQALTGELFF. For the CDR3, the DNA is TGTGCCAGCTCACTTGGACAGGCCCTCACCGGGGAGCTGTTTTTT.

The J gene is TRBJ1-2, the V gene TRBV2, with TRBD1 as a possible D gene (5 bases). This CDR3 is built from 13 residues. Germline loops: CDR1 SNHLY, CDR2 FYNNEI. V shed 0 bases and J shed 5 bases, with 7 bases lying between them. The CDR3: CASSEARGYGYTF. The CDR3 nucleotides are TGTGCCAGCAGTGAAGCTAGGGGTTATGGCTACACCTTC.

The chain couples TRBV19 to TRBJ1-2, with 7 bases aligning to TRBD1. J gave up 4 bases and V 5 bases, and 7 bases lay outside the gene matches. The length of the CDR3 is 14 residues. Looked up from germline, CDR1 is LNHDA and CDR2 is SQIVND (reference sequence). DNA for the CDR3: TGTGCCAGTAGTCTAAAGACAGGGTTCTATGGCTACACCTTC. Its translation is CASSLKTGFYGYTF.

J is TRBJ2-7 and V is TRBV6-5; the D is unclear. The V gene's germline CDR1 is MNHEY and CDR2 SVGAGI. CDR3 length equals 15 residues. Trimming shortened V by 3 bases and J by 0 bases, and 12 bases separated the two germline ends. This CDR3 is CASSYDGQISYEQYF. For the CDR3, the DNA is TGTGCCAGCAGTTATGATGGGCAGATCTCCTACGAGCAGTACTTC.

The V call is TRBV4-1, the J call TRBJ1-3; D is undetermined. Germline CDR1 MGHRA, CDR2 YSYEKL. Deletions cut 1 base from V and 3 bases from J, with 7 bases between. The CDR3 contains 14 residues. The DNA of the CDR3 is TGCGCCAGCAGCCAAGGTCCAGGTGGAAACACCATATATTTT. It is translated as CASSQGPGGNTIYF.

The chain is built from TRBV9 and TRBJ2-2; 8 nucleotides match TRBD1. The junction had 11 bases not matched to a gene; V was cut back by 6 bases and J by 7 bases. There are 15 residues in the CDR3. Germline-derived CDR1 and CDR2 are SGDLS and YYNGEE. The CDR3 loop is CASTSGTGRIGELFF. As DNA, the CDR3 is TGTGCCAGCACCTCCGGGACAGGAAGAATCGGGGAGCTGTTTTTT.

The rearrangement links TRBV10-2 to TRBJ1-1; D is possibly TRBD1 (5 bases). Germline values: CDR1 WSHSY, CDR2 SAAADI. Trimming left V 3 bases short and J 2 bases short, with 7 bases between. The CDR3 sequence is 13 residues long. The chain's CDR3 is CASSEQANTEAFF. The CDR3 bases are TGCGCCAGCAGTGAACAGGCTAACACTGAAGCTTTCTTT.

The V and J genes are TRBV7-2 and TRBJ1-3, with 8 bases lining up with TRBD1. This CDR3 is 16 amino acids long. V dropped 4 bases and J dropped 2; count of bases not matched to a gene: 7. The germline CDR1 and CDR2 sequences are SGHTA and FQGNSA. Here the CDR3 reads CASSSSAGGTGNTIYF. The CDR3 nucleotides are TGTGCCAGCAGCTCCAGCGCAGGGGGCACTGGAAACACCATATATTTT.

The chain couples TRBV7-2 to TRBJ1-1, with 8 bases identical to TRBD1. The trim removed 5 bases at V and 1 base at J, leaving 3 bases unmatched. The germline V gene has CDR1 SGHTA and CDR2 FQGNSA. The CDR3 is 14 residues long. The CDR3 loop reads CASSPGQGNTEAFF. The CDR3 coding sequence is TGTGCCAGCAGCCCCGGACAGGGGAACACTGAAGCTTTCTTT.

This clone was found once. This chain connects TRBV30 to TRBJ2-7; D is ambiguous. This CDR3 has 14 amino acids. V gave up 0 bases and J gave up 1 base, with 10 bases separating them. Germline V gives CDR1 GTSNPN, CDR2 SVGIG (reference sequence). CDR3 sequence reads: CAWSVSAGSYEQYF. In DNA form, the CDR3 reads TGTGCCTGGAGTGTATCGGCCGGATCCTACGAGCAGTACTTC. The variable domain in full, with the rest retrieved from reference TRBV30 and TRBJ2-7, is SQTIHQWPATLVQPVGSPLSLECTVEGTSNPNLYWYRQAAGRGLQLLFYSVGIGQISSEVPQNLSASRPQDRQFILSSKKLLLSDSGFYLCAWSVSAGSYEQYFGPGTRLTVT.

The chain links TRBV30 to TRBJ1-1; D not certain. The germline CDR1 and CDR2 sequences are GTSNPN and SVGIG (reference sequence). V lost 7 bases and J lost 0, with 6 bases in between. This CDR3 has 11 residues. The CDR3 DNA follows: TGTGCCTATACCCTGAACACTGAAGCTTTCTTT. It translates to CAYTLNTEAFF.

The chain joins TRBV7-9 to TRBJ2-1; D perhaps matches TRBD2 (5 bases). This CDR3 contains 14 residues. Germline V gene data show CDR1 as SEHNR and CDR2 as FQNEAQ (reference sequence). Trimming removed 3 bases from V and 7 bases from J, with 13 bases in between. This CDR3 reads CASSFPRGRNEQFF. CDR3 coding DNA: TGTGCCAGCAGCTTTCCACGGGGAAGGAATGAGCAGTTCTTC.

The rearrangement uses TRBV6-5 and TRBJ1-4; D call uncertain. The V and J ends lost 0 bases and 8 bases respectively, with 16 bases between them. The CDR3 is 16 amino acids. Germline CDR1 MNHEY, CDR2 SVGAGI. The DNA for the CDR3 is TGTGCCAGCAGTTACTCCCGTAACGCGGGTGGGGAAAAACTGTTTTTT. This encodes CASSYSRNAGGEKLFF.